This T cell receptor beta chain came from a study of chemoradiotherapy in HPV16-positive cancers (dated by TCRdb to 2021 to 2024). Regarding the complete study: Candidate HPV-specific T-cell clones and common TCR motifs were defined by functional T-cell assays performed on cells from two HPV16-positive patients. Whether T-cell immunity against the HPV oncoproteins E6 and E7 changes during chemoradiotherapy and whether survival is affected by this immunity were examined in the study. The candidate HPV-specific TCRs and motifs were subsequently tracked in TCR repertoires obtained from approximately 91 patients with HPV-related cancers.

What the study reported, not specific to this receptor: The survival association was reported for HPV16-positive patients, and the functional definition of HPV-specific T cells was derived from only a couple of HPV16-positive patients. Improved recurrence-free survival in HPV16-positive patients was associated with expansion of HPV-responsive T cells during chemoradiotherapy. Expansion of candidate HPV-specific clones and E7-related TCR motifs was observed in the tumor microenvironment during treatment, whereas no such expansion was observed for non-HPV-specific T cells.

Note on this clone: Its target antigen remains unknown. Per-base quality was not reported, and no clone a single base away is much larger than it.

The junction shows trimming of 5 bases on V and 8 bases on J, plus 16 bases between the germline ends. The CDR3 holds 13 amino acids from the cysteine to the phenylalanine. The entry retains the CDR3 DNA only, 39 bases that are in frame from base 1. In the germline V gene, CDR1 corresponds to SGHAT and CDR2 to FQNNGV. Repertoires were sampled repeatedly over the course of chemoradiotherapy, so clonal expansion could be followed in the tumor microenvironment. Libraries were built with the immunoSEQ multiplex PCR assay. The table comes from immuneACCESS by way of TCRdb, which keeps in-frame sequences with V and J called. Part of the clones is missing from these tables; in studies checked, under half for an unresolved V gene and the rest for unknown reasons. The sample table shows about 27,000 clones, and roughly 92% are seen once. The ten largest clones represent roughly 18% of the sample.

This sample comprised blood, obtained from a patient who underwent chemoradiotherapy. The chain is made from TRBV11-2 and TRBJ2-7; D gene: possibly TRBD1, on 5 matching bases. The receptor was derived from a human donor with HPV-associated anogenital cancer. The DNA sequence is as follows: TGTGCCAGCAGCCGCCCAGGGTCCTCTCAGCAGTACTTC. Translated, this is CASSRPGSSQQYF.